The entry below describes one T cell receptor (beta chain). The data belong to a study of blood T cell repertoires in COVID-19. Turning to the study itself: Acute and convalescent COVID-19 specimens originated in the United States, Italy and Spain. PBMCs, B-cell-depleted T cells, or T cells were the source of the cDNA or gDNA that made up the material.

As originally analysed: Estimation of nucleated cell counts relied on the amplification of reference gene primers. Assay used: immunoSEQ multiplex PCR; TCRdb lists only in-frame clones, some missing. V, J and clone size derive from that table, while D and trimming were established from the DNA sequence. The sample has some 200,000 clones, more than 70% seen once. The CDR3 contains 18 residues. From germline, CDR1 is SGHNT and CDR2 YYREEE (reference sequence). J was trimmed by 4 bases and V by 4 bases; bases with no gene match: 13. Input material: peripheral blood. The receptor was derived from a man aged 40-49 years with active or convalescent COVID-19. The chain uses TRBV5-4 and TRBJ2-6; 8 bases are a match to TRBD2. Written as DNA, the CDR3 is TGTGCCAGCAGCGCGGGAGGCAATCTCGCGGTGGGGGCCAACGTCCTGACTTTC. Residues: CASSAGGNLAVGANVLTF. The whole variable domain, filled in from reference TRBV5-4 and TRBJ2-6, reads ETGVTQSPTHLIKTRGQQVTLRCSSQSGHNTVSWYQQALGQGPQFIFQYYREEENGRGNFPPRFSGLQFPNYSSELNVNALELDDSALYLCASSAGGNLAVGANVLTFGAGSRLTVL.